The 2 T cell receptor beta chains given below trace back to one sample, sequenced in a study of shared clonotypes between healthy human individuals. The method was immunoSEQ multiplex PCR; TCRdb's version includes in-frame clones alone and lacks a portion of them. Of roughly 1,500,000 clones detected, around 98% appear once; the ten largest clones hold around 0.45%. The specimen sequenced was naive CD4+ T cells sorted from blood. Subset: CD45RA+ positively selected. The origin of the receptors is a young man in good health.

The V and J genes are TRBV25-1 and TRBJ2-7; D may be TRBD2 (5 bases). The CDR3 runs 15 residues. CDR1 and CDR2 from the germline V gene are MGHDK and SYGVNS. V lost 2 bases to trimming and J lost 1 base, with 12 bases between them. This CDR3 is CASSEVGRGSYEQYF. The CDR3 region has the DNA TGTGCCAGCAGTGAAGTGGGTCGGGGATCCTACGAGCAGTACTTC.

The chain uses TRBV30 and TRBJ1-3; D call uncertain. The ends were cut back, 8 bases at V and 0 bases at J, with 8 bases in the middle. Germline CDR1 is GTSNPN and CDR2 is SVGIG (reference sequence). This CDR3 has 12 amino acids. For the CDR3, the DNA is TGTGCCCGAACGGACTCTGGAAACACCATATATTTT. Encoded protein: CARTDSGNTIYF. Variable domain in full (rest from reference TRBV30 and TRBJ1-3): SQTIHQWPATLVQPVGSPLSLECTVEGTSNPNLYWYRQAAGRGLQLLFYSVGIGQISSEVPQNLSASRPQDRQFILSSKKLLLSDSGFYLCARTDSGNTIYFGEGSWLTVV.